Below, 3 T cell receptor beta chains from the same sample are listed, as sequenced in a study of human T cells and chemical hapten exposure. Time point specified: patch test 2, 6 weeks after DPC sensitization. Regarding treatment: therapeutic diphenylcyclopropenone sensitization with weekly scalp DPC. TCRdb fed the RACE reads into MiXCR, producing one record per CDR3 protein. The repertoire has 35,000 to 50,000 distinct CDR3 sequences, approximately 9% of them found once; the top ten carry over 12%. Sequenced material: whole blood, taken in connection with sensitization to the hapten diphenylcyclopropenone (DPC). All receptors derive from a woman between 35 and 50 years old with alopecia areata. Some clones in this sample may be carry-over from other donors' samples.

A few counts support this clonotype. The V and J genes are TRBV4-3 and TRBJ2-3; no clear D gene. Trimming shortened V by 2 bases and J by 1 base, and 10 bases separated the two germline ends. Germline CDR1 reads LGHNA; CDR2 reads YSLEER. The CDR3 runs to 15 residues. CDR3 in amino acids: CASSQSRRGTDTQYF. CDR3 sequence (DNA): TGCGCCAGCAGCCAATCGCGCCGGGGCACAGATACGCAGTATTTT.

This clonotype was observed many times. The chain employs TRBV20-1 and TRBJ2-6, with 12 bases identical to TRBD1. In germline, CDR1 is DFQATT, CDR2 SNEGSKA (reference sequence). The length of the CDR3 is 19 residues. The J segment lost 1 base and the V segment lost 0 bases, leaving 7 bases of the junction unmatched. CDR3 in DNA: TGCAGTGCTAGAGACCCGGGACAGGGGGCGATATCTGGGGCCAACGTCCTGACTTTC. This encodes CSARDPGQGAISGANVLTF.

This clonotype was seen at least ten times. This CDR3 reads CASSQVGLEETQYF. In nucleotides, the CDR3 is TGTGCCAGCAGCCAAGTAGGACTAGAAGAGACCCAGTACTTC. V is TRBV3-1 and J is TRBJ2-5, with TRBD2 identical over 7 bases. The V gene's germline CDR1 is LGHDT and CDR2 YNNKEL (reference sequence). The CDR3 covers 14 residues. Unmatched junction bases numbered 2, after V lost 1 base and J lost 3 bases.